Below, 18 T cell receptor beta chains from the same sample are listed, as sequenced in a study of blood T cell repertoires in COVID-19. Repertoires were generated with immunoSEQ multiplex PCR, while TCRdb's copy carries only in-frame clones and drops some. This sample has over 450,000 clones, with roughly nine tenths found just once. The sequencing input was peripheral blood. Receptors were obtained from a woman in her forties or fifties with COVID-19, enrolled during active disease.

This chain connects TRBV5-1 to TRBJ1-3; TRBD1 is a possible D gene (6 bases). Looked up from germline, CDR1 is SGHRS and CDR2 is YFSETQ. The CDR3 totals 14 residues. Deletions cut 4 bases from V and 4 bases from J, with 12 bases between. The CDR3 DNA sequence: TGCGCCAGCAGCCCGATGACAGGCGGAAACACCATATATTTT. Translation gives CASSPMTGGNTIYF.

This chain uses TRBV5-6 with TRBJ1-1, with D tentatively TRBD1 (5 bases). The CDR3 consists of 15 residues. The germline gives CDR1 SGHDT, CDR2 YYEEEE. V was trimmed by 3 bases and J by 7 bases, leaving 19 bases between them. The CDR3 is CASSYPGRGDSEAFF. The DNA for the CDR3 is TGTGCCAGCAGCTACCCGGGGCGGGGAGATAGTGAAGCTTTCTTT.

The chain links TRBV6-4 to TRBJ1-6, with 8 bases aligning to TRBD1. Germline CDR1 MRHNA, CDR2 SNTAGT. The CDR3 contains 15 residues. V lost 4 bases, J lost 7 bases, and 6 bases stayed unmatched. This chain's CDR3 is CASSVDRAGNSPLHF. For the CDR3, the DNA is TGTGCCAGCAGTGTGGACAGGGCCGGGAATTCACCCCTCCACTTT.

V usage is TRBV7-3 and J usage is TRBJ2-3; a possible D gene is TRBD1 (6 bases). Trimming cost V 5 bases and J 3 bases, with 15 bases left between them. From germline, CDR1 is SGHTA and CDR2 FQGTGA. This CDR3 region has 15 residues. CDR3 sequence reads: CASSPGQYSTDTQYF. The CDR3 coding sequence is TGTGCCAGCAGCCCGGGACAATACAGTACAGATACGCAGTATTTT.

V is TRBV18 and J is TRBJ2-3; 7 bases are shared with TRBD2. Germline lookup yields CDR1 KGHSH and CDR2 LQKENI. CDR3 length: 13 amino acids. The trim removed 5 bases at V and 7 bases at J, leaving 6 bases unmatched. The chain's CDR3 is CASSDGGRNTQYF. The CDR3 DNA reads as TGTGCCAGCTCAGACGGGGGGAGAAATACGCAGTATTTT.

The chain is built from TRBV9 and TRBJ1-2, with 8 bases matching TRBD1. This CDR3 spans 14 amino acids. Germline V lookup: CDR1 SGDLS, CDR2 YYNGEE. V was pared by 0 bases and J by 8 bases, with 6 bases of the junction left unmatched. Written as DNA, the CDR3 is TGTGCCAGCAGCGTAGATGGGACAGGCGAAGGCTACACCTTC. Protein product: CASSVDGTGEGYTF.

The chain carries TRBV3-1 (or the pseudogene TRBV3-2) and TRBJ2-7, with 12 bases identical to TRBD2. The germline V gene encodes CDR1 LGHDT and CDR2 YNNKEL (reference sequence). The CDR3 covers 19 residues. The trim removed 0 bases at V and 4 bases at J, leaving 13 bases unmatched. CDR3 DNA sequence: TGTGCCAGCAGCCAAGATCTAGCTAGCGGGGGGGCCTTATCGTACGAGCAGTACTTC. Encoded protein: CASSQDLASGGALSYEQYF.

The rearrangement uses TRBV6-6 and TRBJ2-2; D is undetermined. The ends were cut back, 3 bases at V and 6 bases at J, with 8 bases in the middle. CDR1 and CDR2 (germline): MNHNY, SVGAGI (reference sequence). This CDR3 comprises 13 residues. CDR3 DNA sequence: TGTGCCAGCAGTTATCTGCAGGCCGGGGAGCTGTTTTTT. Translation: CASSYLQAGELFF.

Note on this clone: Other DNA sequences in the same sample also yield this CDR3. The rearrangement uses TRBV6-5 and TRBJ1-2; the D gene is possibly TRBD1 (5 bases). Looked up from germline, CDR1 is MNHEY and CDR2 is SVGAGI. The CDR3 runs 13 residues. V gave up 2 bases and J gave up 4 bases, with 8 bases separating them. The CDR3 sequence is CASSYGAGYGYTF. DNA of the CDR3: TGTGCCAGCAGTTACGGGGCAGGCTATGGCTACACCTTC.

V is TRBV6-1 and J is TRBJ2-7; TRBD2 matches 7 bases. Trimming removed 4 bases from V and 0 bases from J; junction bases left unmatched: 9. CDR3 length: 16 amino acids. Germline V gene lookup returns CDR1 MNHNS and CDR2 SASEGT. The CDR3 sequence: CASSGGRGRFSYEQYF. The CDR3 DNA sequence: TGTGCCAGCAGTGGAGGGAGGGGAAGATTCTCCTACGAGCAGTACTTC.

This chain links TRBV13 with TRBJ1-2, with D tentatively TRBD1 (5 bases). V shed 3 bases and J shed 7 bases, with 15 bases lying between them. CDR3 size: 14 residues. Germline CDR1 reads PRHDT; CDR2 reads FYEKMQ (reference sequence). The CDR3 region is CASSFLGDPGGYTF. The CDR3 nucleotides read TGTGCCAGCAGCTTCTTAGGGGATCCCGGTGGCTACACCTTC.

The chain uses TRBV9 and TRBJ2-5, with TRBD2 matching over 7 bases. The germline gives CDR1 SGDLS, CDR2 YYNGEE. The length of the CDR3 is 14 residues. V lost 3 bases to trimming and J lost 1 base; unmatched junction nucleotides: 3. The CDR3 region has the DNA TGTGCCAGCAGCGGAGCGGGGTCCCAAGAGACCCAGTACTTC. This gives the protein CASSGAGSQETQYF.

This chain links TRBV11-2 with TRBJ2-7, with 11 bases aligning to TRBD2. The ends lost 4 bases at V and 7 bases at J; junction bases unmatched: 12. CDR1 and CDR2 from the germline V gene are SGHAT and FQNNGV. This CDR3 has 16 amino acids. DNA of the CDR3: TGTGCCAGCAGCTCCCTTAGCGGGGGGGCCTCTAGAGAGCAGTACTTC. The encoded protein is CASSSLSGGASREQYF.

This clone was recorded only once. This sequence joins TRBV25-1 and TRBJ1-5; D is possibly TRBD1 (5 bases). Trimming removed 1 base at V and 6 bases at J, with 10 bases between. The CDR3 sequence is 14 residues long. Germline values: CDR1 MGHDK, CDR2 SYGVNS. In nucleotides, the CDR3 is TGTGCCAGCAGTGAATGGGGGGTCCCTCAGCCCCAGCATTTT. It yields the protein CASSEWGVPQPQHF.

In nucleotides, the CDR3 is TGTGCCAGCAGCCATAACTCGAATGAGCAGTTCTTC. This codes for CASSHNSNEQFF. The chain has TRBV6-5 and TRBJ2-1; D is uncertain. There are 12 residues in the CDR3. Germline V gene lookup returns CDR1 MNHEY and CDR2 SVGAGI. V lost 6 bases and J 7 bases, leaving 10 bases between the germline ends.

Here the CDR3 DNA reads TGTGCCAGCAGCTCCGTGAACAGGGACCGAAACTATGGCTACACCTTC. Translating it yields CASSSVNRDRNYGYTF. The chain links TRBV11-2 to TRBJ1-2; D perhaps matches TRBD1 (6 bases). Germline assignment: CDR1 SGHAT and CDR2 FQNNGV. The CDR3 has 16 amino acids. The ends were cut back, 4 bases at V and 2 bases at J, with 17 bases in the middle.

This chain links TRBV5-4 with TRBJ1-1, with D perhaps matching TRBD1 (5 bases). The CDR3 contains 13 residues. In germline, CDR1 is SGHNT, CDR2 YYREEE (reference sequence). Deletions cut 0 bases from V and 8 bases from J, with 11 bases between. The CDR3 sequence: CASSLGGTLEAFF. Written as DNA, the CDR3 is TGTGCCAGCAGCTTGGGGGGGACTTTGGAAGCTTTCTTT.

This clone was detected only a few times. The chain uses TRBV7-9 and TRBJ1-5; D possibly corresponds to TRBD1 (6 bases). V shed 1 base and J shed 4 bases, with 8 bases lying between them. CDR1 SEHNR and CDR2 FQNEAQ come from the germline V gene (reference sequence). The CDR3 contains 14 residues. The CDR3 sequence: CASSLGQGNQPQHF. The CDR3 bases are TGTGCCAGCAGCTTAGGGCAGGGGAATCAGCCCCAGCATTTT. The full variable domain, in which reference TRBV7-9 and TRBJ1-5 provide the parts outside the CDR3, is DTGVSQNPRHKITKRGQNVTFRCDPISEHNRLYWYRQTLGQGPEFLTYFQNEAQLEKSRLLSDRFSAERPKGSFSTLEIQRTEQGDSAMYLCASSLGQGNQPQHFGDGTRLSIL.